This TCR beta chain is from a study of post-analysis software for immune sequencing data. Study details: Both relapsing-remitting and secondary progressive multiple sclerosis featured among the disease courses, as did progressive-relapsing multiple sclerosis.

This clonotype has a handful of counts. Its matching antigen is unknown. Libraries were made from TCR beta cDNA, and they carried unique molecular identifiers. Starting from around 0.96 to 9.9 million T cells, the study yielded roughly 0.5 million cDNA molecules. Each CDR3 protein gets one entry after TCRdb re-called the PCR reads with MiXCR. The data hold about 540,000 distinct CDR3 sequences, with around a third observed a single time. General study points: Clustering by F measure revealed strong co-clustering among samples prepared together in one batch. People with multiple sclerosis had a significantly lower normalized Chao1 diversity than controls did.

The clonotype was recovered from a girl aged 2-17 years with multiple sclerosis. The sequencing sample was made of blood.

The CDR3 spells CASSLVPGLGGNEQFF. CDR3 sequence (DNA): TGTGCCAGCAGCTTAGTCCCAGGGTTGGGGGGCAATGAGCAGTTCTTC. The chain carries TRBV7-2 and TRBJ2-1; possibly TRBD2 for D (6 bases). Per germline, CDR1 SGHTA and CDR2 FQGNSA. Trimming took off 1 base at V and 6 bases at J, with 16 bases between the two ends. CDR3 length equals 16 residues.